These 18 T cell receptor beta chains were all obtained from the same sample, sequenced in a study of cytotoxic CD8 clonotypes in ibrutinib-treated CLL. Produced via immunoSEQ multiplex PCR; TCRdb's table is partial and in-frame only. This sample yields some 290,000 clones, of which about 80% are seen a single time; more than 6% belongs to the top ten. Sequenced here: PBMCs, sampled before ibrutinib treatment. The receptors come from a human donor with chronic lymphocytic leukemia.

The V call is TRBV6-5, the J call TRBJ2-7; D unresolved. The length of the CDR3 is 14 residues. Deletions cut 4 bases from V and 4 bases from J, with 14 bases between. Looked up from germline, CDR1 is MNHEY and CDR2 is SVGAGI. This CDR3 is CASSLSEVGYEQYF. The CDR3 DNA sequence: TGTGCCAGCAGTTTGAGTGAAGTCGGATACGAGCAGTACTTC.

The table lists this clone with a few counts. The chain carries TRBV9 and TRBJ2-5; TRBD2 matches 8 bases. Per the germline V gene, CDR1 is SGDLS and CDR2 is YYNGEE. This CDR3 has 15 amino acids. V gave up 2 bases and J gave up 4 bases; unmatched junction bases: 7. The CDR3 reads CASSVSGSVGETQYF. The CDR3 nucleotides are TGTGCCAGCAGCGTCAGCGGGAGTGTGGGAGAGACCCAGTACTTC. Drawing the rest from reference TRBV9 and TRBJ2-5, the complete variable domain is DSGVTQTPKHLITATGQRVTLRCSPRSGDLSVYWYQQSLDQGLQFLIQYYNGEERAKGNILERFSAQQFPDLHSELNLSSLELGDSALYFCASSVSGSVGETQYFGPGTRLLVL.

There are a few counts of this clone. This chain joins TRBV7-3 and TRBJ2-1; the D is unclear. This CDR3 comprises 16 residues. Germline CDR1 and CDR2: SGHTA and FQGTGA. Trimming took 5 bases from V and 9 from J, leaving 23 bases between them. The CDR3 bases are TGTGCCAGCAGCCCGATTGGAAGCCGTGAAAGGATTGAGCAGTTCTTC. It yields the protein CASSPIGSRERIEQFF.

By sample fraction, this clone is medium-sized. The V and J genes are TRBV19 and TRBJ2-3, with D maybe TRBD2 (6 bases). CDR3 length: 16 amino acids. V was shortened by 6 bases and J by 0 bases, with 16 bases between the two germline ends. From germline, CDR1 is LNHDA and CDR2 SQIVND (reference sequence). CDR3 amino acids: CASRIRGFTSTDTQYF. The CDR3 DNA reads TGTGCCAGTAGAATCCGGGGGTTTACTAGCACAGATACGCAGTATTTT. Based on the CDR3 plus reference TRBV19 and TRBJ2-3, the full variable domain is DGGITQSPKYLFRKEGQNVTLSCEQNLNHDAMYWYRQDPGQGLRLIYYSQIVNDFQKGDIAEGYSVSREKKESFPLTVTSAQKNPTAFYLCASRIRGFTSTDTQYFGPGTRLTVL.

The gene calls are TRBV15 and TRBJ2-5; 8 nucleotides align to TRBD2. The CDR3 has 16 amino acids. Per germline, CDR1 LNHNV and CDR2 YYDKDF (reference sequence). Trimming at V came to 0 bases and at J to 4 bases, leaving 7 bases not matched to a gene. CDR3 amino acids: CATSRDLYGRVETQYF. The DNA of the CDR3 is TGTGCCACCAGCAGAGATCTATACGGGAGGGTAGAGACCCAGTACTTC. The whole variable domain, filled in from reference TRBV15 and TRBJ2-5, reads DAMVIQNPRYQVTQFGKPVTLSCSQTLNHNVMYWYQQKSSQAPKLLFHYYDKDFNNEADTPDNFQSRRPNTSFCFLDIRSPGLGDTAMYLCATSRDLYGRVETQYFGPGTRLLVL.

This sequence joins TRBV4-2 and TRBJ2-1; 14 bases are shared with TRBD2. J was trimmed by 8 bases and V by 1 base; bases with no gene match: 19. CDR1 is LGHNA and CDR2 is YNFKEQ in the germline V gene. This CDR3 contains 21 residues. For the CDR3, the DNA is TGTGCCAGCAGCCAAGTTCCGTGGGGACTAGCGGGAGTCTATGGTCGGGATGAGCAGTTCTTC. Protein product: CASSQVPWGLAGVYGRDEQFF.

CDR3 bases: TGTGCCAGCAGTCCCGTCGACAGGGGGTGGGATGGCTACACCTTC. It specifies CASSPVDRGWDGYTF. The chain links TRBV27 to TRBJ1-2; 9 bases match TRBD1. Germline V gene sequence: CDR1 MNHEY, CDR2 SMNVEV (reference sequence). Losses at the gene ends were 5 bases for V and 6 bases for J; bases not matched to a gene: 10. This CDR3 region has 15 residues.

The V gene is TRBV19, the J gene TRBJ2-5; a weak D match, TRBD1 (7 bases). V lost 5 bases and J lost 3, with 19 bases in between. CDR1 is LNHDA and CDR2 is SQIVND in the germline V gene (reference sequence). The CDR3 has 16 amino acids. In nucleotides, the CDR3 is TGTGCCAGTAGTCGACAGGGAGAGGGGGGAAAAGAGACCCAGTACTTC. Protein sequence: CASSRQGEGGKETQYF. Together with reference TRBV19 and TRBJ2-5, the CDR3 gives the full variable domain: DGGITQSPKYLFRKEGQNVTLSCEQNLNHDAMYWYRQDPGQGLRLIYYSQIVNDFQKGDIAEGYSVSREKKESFPLTVTSAQKNPTAFYLCASSRQGEGGKETQYFGPGTRLLVL.

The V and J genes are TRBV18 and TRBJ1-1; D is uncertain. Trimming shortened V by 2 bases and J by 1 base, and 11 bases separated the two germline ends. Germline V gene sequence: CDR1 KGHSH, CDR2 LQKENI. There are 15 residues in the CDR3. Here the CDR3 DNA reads TGTGCCAGCTCACCATTTGGATCGGAGAACACTGAAGCTTTCTTT. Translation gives CASSPFGSENTEAFF.

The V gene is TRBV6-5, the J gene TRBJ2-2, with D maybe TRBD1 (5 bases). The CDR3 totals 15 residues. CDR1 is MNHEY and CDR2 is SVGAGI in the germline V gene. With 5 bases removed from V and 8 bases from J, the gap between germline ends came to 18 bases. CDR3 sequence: CASSPGSPSFGELFF. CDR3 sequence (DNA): TGTGCCAGCAGTCCAGGGTCGCCCTCCTTTGGGGAGCTGTTTTTT.

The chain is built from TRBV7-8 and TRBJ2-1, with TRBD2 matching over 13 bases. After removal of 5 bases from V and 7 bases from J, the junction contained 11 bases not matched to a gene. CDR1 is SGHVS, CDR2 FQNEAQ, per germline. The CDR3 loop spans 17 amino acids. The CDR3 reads CASSLAGLAGVWNEQFF. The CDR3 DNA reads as TGTGCCAGCAGCCTCGCTGGACTAGCGGGAGTCTGGAATGAGCAGTTCTTC.

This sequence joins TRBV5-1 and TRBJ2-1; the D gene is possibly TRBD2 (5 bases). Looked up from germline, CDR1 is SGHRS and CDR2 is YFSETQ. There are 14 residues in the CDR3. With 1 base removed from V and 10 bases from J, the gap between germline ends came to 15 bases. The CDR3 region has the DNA TGCGCCAGCAGCTTGCGAGACTATCGGACGGAGCAGTTCTTC. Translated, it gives CASSLRDYRTEQFF.

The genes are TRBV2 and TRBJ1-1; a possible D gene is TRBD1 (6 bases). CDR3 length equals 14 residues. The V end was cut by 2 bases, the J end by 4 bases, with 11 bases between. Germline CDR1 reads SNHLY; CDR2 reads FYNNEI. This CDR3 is CASSERGGVTEAFF. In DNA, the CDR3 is TGTGCCAGCAGTGAACGCGGGGGCGTCACTGAAGCTTTCTTT.

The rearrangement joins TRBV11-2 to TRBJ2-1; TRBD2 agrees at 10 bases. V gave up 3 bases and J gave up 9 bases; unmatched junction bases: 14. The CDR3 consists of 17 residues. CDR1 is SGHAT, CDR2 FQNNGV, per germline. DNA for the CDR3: TGTGCCAGCAGCTTCTTTCTTACTAGCGGGAACGGGTTTGAGCAGTTCTTC. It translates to CASSFFLTSGNGFEQFF.

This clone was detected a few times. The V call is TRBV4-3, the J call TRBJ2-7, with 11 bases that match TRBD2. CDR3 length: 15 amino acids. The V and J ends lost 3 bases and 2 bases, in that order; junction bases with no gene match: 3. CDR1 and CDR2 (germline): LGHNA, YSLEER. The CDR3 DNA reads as TGCGCCAGCAGCCAGCAGACTAGCGGGACCTACGAGCAGTACTTC. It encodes CASSQQTSGTYEQYF.

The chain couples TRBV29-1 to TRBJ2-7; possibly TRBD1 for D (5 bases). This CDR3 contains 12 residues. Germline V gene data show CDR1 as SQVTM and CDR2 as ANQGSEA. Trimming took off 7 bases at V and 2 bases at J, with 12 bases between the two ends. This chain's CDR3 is CSGITGAYEQYF. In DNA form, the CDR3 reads TGCAGCGGAATAACAGGAGCCTACGAGCAGTACTTC.

DNA for the CDR3: TGTGCCAGCAGCTTAAGGGCCTGGGACAGGGGTTCCTACGAGCAGTACTTC. This encodes CASSLRAWDRGSYEQYF. This sequence joins TRBV11-2 and TRBJ2-7; 10 bases map to TRBD1. The germline V gene encodes CDR1 SGHAT and CDR2 FQNNGV. J gave up 1 base and V 2 bases, and 8 bases lay outside the gene matches. The CDR3 runs to 17 residues.

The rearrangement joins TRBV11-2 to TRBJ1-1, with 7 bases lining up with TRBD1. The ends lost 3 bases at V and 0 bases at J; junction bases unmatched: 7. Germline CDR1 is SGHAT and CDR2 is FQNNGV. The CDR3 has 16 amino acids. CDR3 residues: CASSFSGQALNTEAFF. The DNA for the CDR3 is TGTGCCAGCAGCTTTTCCGGACAGGCCCTGAACACTGAAGCTTTCTTT. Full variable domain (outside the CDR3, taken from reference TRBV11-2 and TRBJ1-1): EAGVAQSPRYKIIEKRQSVAFWCNPISGHATLYWYQQILGQGPKLLIQFQNNGVVDDSQLPKDRFSAERLKGVDSTLKIQPAKLEDSAVYLCASSFSGQALNTEAFFGQGTRLTVV.